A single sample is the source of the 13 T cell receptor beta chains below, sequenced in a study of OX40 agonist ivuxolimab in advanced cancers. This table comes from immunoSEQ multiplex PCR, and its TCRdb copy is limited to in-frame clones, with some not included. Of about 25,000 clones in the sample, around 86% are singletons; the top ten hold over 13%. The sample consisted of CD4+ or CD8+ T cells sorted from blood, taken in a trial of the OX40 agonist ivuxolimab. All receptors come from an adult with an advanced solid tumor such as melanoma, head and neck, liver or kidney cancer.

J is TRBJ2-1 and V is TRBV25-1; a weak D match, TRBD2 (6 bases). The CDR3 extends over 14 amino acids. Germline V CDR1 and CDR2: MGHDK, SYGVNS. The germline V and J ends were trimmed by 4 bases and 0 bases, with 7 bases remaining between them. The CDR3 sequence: CASSGSGSYNEQFF. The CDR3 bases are TGTGCCAGCAGTGGTAGCGGCTCCTACAATGAGCAGTTCTTC.

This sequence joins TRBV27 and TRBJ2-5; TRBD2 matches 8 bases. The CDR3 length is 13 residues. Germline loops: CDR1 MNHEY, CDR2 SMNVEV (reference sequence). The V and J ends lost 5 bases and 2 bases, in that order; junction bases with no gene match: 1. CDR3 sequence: CASSREGQETQYF. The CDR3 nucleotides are TGTGCCAGCAGTCGGGAGGGACAAGAGACCCAGTACTTC.

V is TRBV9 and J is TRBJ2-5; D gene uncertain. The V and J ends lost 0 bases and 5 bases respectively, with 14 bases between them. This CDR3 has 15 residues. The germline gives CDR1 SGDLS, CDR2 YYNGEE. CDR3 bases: TGTGCCAGCAGCGTAGAAGGTAGCTACATGGAGACCCAGTACTTC. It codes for CASSVEGSYMETQYF. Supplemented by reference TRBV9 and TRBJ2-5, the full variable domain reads DSGVTQTPKHLITATGQRVTLRCSPRSGDLSVYWYQQSLDQGLQFLIQYYNGEERAKGNILERFSAQQFPDLHSELNLSSLELGDSALYFCASSVEGSYMETQYFGPGTRLLVL.

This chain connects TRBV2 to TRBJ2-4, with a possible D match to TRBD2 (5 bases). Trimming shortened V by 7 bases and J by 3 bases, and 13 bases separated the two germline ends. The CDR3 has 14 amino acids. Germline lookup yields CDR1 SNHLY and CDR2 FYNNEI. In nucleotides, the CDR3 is TGTGCCAGCACCGATCGTCGGGGCAAAAACATTCAGTACTTC. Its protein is CASTDRRGKNIQYF.

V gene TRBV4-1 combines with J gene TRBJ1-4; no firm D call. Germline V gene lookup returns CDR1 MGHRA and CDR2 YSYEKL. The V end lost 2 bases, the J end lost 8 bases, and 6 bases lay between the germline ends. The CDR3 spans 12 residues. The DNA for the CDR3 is TGCGCCAGCAGCCAAACCATGGAAAAACTGTTTTTT. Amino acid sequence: CASSQTMEKLFF.

CDR3 amino acids: CASSFSSLNSPLHF. The CDR3 bases are TGTGCCAGCAGTTTTTCCTCCCTCAATTCACCCCTCCACTTT. V usage is TRBV27 and J usage is TRBJ1-6; the D is unclear. This CDR3 is 14 amino acids long. With 3 bases removed from V and 7 bases from J, the gap between germline ends came to 10 bases. The germline V gene encodes CDR1 MNHEY and CDR2 SMNVEV (reference sequence).

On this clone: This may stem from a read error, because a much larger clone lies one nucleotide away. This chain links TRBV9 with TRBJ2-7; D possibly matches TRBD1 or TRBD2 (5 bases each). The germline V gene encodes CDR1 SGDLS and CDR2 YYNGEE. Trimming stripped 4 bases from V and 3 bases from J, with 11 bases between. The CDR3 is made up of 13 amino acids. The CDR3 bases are TGTGCCAGCAGCCCCCGGGACGGCTACGAGCAGTACTTC. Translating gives CASSPRDGYEQYF.

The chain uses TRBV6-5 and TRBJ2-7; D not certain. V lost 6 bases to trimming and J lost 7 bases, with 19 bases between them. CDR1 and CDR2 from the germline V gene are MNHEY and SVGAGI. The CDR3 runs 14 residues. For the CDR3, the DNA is TGTGCCAGCAGCGAGGTGGGCCTCCCTGAGGAGCAGTACTTC. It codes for CASSEVGLPEEQYF.

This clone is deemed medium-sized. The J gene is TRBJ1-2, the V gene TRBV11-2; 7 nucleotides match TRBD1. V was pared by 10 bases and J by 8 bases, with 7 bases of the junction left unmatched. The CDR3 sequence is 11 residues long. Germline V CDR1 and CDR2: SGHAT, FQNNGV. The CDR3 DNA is TGTGCCACCAGGGGGGGGACCGGCTACACCTTC. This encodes CATRGGTGYTF.

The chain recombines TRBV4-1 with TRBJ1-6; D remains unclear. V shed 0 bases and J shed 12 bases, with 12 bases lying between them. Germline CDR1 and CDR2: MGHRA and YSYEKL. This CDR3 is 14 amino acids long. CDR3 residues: CASSQDLKGGPLHF. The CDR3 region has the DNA TGCGCCAGCAGCCAAGATCTTAAGGGAGGACCCCTCCACTTT.

The CDR3 region is CASSFTSGVYNEQFF. In DNA, the CDR3 is TGTGCCAGCAGTTTCACTAGCGGGGTATACAATGAGCAGTTCTTC. The rearrangement uses TRBV11-1 and TRBJ2-1; TRBD2 matches at 10 bases. Germline-derived CDR1 and CDR2 are SGHAT and FQDESV (reference sequence). CDR3 length: 15 residues. The trim removed 6 bases at V and 4 bases at J, leaving 6 bases unmatched.

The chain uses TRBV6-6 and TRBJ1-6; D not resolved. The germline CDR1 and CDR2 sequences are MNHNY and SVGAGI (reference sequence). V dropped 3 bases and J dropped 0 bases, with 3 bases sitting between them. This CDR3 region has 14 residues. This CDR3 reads CASSYSSYNSPLHF. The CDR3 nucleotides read TGTGCCAGCAGTTATAGCTCCTATAATTCACCCCTCCACTTT.

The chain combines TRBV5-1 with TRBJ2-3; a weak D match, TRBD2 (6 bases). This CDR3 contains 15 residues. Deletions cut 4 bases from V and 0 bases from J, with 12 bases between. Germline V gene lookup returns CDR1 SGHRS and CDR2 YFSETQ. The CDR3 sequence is CASSPGLFSTDTQYF. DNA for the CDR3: TGCGCCAGCAGCCCGGGACTCTTTAGCACAGATACGCAGTATTTT.